Included here is one T cell receptor (beta chain) sequence, with context. Its antigen remains unknown. This CDR3 is 11 amino acids long. Trimming cost V 7 bases and J 5 bases, with 8 bases left between them. CDR1 is MNHEY, CDR2 SVGAGI, per germline. Method: immunoSEQ multiplex PCR; TCRdb's copy keeps in-frame clones and lacks some. The sample includes 150,000 to 160,000 clones, 86% of them seen just once. The data derive from a study of T cell responses to AZD1222 COVID-19 vaccine. Notes on the study in general: Clonal diversity was possibly underestimated, and white British individuals and females predominated among donors. Just a handful of people given AZD1222 tested seropositive at baseline.

The rearrangement links TRBV6-5 to TRBJ1-2; D possibly corresponds to TRBD1 (6 bases). The specimen was peripheral blood, collected on day 0 of MenACWY control vaccination. The TCR sequence derives from an adult in good health. The CDR3 here is CASMRGYGYTF. The CDR3 DNA sequence: TGTGCCAGCATGAGGGGGTATGGCTACACCTTC.